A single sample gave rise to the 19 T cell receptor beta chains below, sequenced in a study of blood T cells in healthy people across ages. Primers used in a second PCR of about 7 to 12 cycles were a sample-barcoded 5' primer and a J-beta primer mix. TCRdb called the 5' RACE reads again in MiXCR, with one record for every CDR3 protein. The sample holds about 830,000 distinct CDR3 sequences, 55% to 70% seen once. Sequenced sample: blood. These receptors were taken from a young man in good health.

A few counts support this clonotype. CDR3 DNA sequence: TGTGCCATCCGCGGGACAGCCAGCTCCTACGAGCAGTACTTC. Its translation: CAIRGTASSYEQYF. The V call is TRBV10-3, the J call TRBJ2-7; tentative D call: TRBD1 (7 bases). This CDR3 is 14 amino acids long. Germline V gene sequence: CDR1 ENHRY, CDR2 SYGVKD. Trimming cost V 8 bases and J 0 bases, with 14 bases left between them.

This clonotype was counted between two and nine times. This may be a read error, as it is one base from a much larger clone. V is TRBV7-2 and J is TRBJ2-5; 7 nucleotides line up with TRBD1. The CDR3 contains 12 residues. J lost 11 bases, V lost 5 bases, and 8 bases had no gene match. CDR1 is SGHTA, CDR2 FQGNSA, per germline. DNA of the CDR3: TGTGCCAGCAGCACCTACAGGGGAGAGCAGTACTTC. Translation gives CASSTYRGEQYF.

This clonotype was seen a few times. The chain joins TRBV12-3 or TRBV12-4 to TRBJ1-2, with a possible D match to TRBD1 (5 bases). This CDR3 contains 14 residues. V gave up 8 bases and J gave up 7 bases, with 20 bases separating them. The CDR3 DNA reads TGTGCCAGCTCCCCTGCGGGACGGGCGGTTGGCTACACCTTC. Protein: CASSPAGRAVGYTF.

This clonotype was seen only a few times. This CDR3 is CASSPGTGGLVEQFF. CDR3 sequence (DNA): TGTGCCAGCAGCCCGGGGACTGGTGGTTTGGTAGAGCAGTTCTTC. J is TRBJ2-1 and V is TRBV6-5; TRBD2 is a possible D gene (6 bases). Trimming cost V 6 bases and J 10 bases, with 22 bases left between them. The CDR3 contains 15 residues. The V gene's germline CDR1 is MNHEY and CDR2 SVGAGI.

The CDR3 loop reads CASRTGTGANVLTF. DNA for the CDR3: TGCGCCAGCAGAACAGGGACTGGGGCCAACGTCCTGACTTTC. V and J are TRBV4-1 and TRBJ2-6; TRBD1 is a possible D gene (6 bases). CDR1 MGHRA and CDR2 YSYEKL come from the germline V gene. With 6 bases removed from V and 2 bases from J, the gap between germline ends came to 8 bases. This CDR3 has 14 amino acids.

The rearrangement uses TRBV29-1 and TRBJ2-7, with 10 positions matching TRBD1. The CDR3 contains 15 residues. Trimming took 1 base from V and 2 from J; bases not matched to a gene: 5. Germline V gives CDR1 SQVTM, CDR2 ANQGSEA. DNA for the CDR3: TGCAGCGTTGAAGTGGACAGGGGGACAACCTACGAGCAGTACTTC. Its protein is CSVEVDRGTTYEQYF.

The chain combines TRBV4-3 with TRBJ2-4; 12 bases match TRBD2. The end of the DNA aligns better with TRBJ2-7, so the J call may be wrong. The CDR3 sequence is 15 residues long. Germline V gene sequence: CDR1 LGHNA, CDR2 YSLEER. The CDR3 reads CASSHGTSGYYEQYF. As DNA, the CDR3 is TGCGCCAGCAGCCATGGGACTAGCGGGTACTACGAGCAGTACTTC.

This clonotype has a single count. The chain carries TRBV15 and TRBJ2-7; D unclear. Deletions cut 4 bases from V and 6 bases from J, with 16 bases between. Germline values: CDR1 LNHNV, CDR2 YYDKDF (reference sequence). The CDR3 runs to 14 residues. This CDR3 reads CATSTTSDTCEQYF. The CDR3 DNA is TGTGCCACCAGCACAACCTCTGACACCTGCGAGCAGTACTTC.

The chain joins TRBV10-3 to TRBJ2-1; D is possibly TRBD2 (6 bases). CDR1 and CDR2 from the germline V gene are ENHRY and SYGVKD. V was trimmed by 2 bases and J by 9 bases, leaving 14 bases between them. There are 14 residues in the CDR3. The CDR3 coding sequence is TGTGCCATCAGTGAGAACCGGGAGTACGTTGAGCAGTTCTTC. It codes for CAISENREYVEQFF.

CDR3 sequence (DNA): TGTGCCAGCACTCGGCCAGCCGTCAACTATGGCTACACCTTC. It codes for CASTRPAVNYGYTF. The chain couples TRBV6-5 to TRBJ1-2, with D unresolved. The germline V gene encodes CDR1 MNHEY and CDR2 SVGAGI. The germline V and J ends were trimmed by 7 bases and 2 bases, with 14 bases remaining between them. The CDR3 is 14 residues long.

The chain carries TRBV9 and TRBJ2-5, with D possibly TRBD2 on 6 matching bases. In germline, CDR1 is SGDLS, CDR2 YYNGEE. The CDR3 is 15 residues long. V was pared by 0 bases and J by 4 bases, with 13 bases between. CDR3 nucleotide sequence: TGTGCCAGCAGCGTAGCAGGAGGGGCTGGAGAGACCCAGTACTTC. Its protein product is CASSVAGGAGETQYF.

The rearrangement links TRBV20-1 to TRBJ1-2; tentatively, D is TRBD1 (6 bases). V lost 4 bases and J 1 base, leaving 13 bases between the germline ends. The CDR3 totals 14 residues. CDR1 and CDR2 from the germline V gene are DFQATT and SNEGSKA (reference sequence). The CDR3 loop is CSATETGGNYGYTF. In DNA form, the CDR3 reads TGCAGTGCTACAGAGACAGGCGGTAACTATGGCTACACCTTC.

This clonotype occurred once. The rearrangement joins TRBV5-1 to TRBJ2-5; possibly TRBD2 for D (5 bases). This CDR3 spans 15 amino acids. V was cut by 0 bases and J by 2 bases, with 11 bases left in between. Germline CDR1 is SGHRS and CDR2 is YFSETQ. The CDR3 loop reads CASSLAGEGQETQYF. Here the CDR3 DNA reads TGCGCCAGCAGCTTGGCGGGCGAGGGACAAGAGACCCAGTACTTC.

The CDR3 nucleotides are TGTGCCAGCAGCTTAGCTGGAGGGACAGGGGGCAATGAGCAGTTCTTC. Its translation is CASSLAGGTGGNEQFF. The chain uses TRBV7-9 and TRBJ2-1, with TRBD1 matching over 11 bases. J gave up 6 bases and V 0 bases, and 4 bases lay outside the gene matches. Germline-derived CDR1 and CDR2 are SEHNR and FQNEAQ (reference sequence). The CDR3 extends over 16 amino acids.

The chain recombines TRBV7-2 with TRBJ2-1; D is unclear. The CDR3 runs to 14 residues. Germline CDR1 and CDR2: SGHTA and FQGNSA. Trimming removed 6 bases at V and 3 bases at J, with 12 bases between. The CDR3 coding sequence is TGTGCCAGCAGTAGCTCATCTTACTACAATGAGCAGTTCTTC. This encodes CASSSSSYYNEQFF.

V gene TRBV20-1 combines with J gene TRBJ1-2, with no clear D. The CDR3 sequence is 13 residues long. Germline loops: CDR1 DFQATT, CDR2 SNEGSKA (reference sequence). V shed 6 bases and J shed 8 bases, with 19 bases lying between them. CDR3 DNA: TGCAGTGCCCTTGTCCCCCCCACGACCGGCTACACCTTC. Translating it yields CSALVPPTTGYTF.

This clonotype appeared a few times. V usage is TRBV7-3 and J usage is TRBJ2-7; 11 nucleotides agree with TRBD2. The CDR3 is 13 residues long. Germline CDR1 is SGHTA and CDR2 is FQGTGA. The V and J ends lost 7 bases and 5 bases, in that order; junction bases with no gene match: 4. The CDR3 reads CASKLAGGHEQYF. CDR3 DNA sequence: TGTGCCAGCAAGCTAGCGGGAGGCCACGAGCAGTACTTC. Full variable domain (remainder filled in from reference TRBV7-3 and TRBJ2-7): GAGVSQTPSNKVTEKGKYVELRCDPISGHTALYWYRQSLGQGPEFLIYFQGTGAADDSGLPNDRFFAVRPEGSVSTLKIQRTERGDSAVYLCASKLAGGHEQYFGPGTRLTVT.

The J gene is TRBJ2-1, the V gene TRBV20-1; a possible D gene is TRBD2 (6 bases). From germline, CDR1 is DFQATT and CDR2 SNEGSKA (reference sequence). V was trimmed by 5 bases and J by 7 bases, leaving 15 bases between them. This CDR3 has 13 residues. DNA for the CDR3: TGCAGTGCTTCCGGGTCGCGGGAAAATGAGCAGTTCTTC. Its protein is CSASGSRENEQFF.

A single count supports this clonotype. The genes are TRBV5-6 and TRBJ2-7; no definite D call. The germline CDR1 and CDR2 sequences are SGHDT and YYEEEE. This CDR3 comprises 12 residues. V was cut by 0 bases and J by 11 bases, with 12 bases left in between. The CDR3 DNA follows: TGTGCCAGCAGCTTGGAGGCTAGGAACGAGTACTTC. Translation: CASSLEARNEYF.